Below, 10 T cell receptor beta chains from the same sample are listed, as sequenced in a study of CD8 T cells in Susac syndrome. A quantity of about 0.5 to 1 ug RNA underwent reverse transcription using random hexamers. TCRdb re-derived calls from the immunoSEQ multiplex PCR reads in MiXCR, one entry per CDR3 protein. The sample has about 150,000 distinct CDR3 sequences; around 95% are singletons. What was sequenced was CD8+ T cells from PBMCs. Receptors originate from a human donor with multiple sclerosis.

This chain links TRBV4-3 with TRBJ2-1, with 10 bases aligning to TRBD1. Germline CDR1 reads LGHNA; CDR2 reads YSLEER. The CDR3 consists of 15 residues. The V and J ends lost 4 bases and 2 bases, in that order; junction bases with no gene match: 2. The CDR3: CASSPGQGAYNEQFF. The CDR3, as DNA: TGCGCCAGCAGCCCCGGACAGGGGGCCTACAATGAGCAGTTCTTC.

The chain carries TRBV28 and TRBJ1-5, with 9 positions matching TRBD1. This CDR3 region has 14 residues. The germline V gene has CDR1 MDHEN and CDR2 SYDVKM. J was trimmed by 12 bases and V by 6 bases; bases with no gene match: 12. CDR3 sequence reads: CASSHRQGEWRQHF. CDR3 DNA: TGTGCCAGCAGCCACCGACAGGGGGAATGGCGCCAGCATTTT.

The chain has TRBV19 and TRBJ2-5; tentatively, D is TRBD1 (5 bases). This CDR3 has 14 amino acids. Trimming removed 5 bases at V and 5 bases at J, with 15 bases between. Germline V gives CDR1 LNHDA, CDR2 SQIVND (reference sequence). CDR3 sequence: CASSSLQGPETQYF. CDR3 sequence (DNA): TGTGCCAGTAGTTCACTGCAGGGCCCGGAGACCCAGTACTTC.

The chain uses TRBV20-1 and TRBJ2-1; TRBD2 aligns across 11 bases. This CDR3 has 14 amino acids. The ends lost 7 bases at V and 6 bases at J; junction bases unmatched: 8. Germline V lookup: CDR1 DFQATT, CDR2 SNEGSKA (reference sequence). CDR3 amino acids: CSVTGLAGVNEQFF. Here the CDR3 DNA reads TGCAGTGTCACCGGACTAGCGGGCGTCAATGAGCAGTTCTTC.

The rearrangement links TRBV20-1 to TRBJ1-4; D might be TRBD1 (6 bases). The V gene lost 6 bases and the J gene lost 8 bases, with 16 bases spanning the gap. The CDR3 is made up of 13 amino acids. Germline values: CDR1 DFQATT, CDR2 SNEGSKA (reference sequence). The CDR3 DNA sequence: TGCAGTGCCCTGGGGGGGCCGAGGGAAAAACTGTTTTTT. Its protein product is CSALGGPREKLFF.

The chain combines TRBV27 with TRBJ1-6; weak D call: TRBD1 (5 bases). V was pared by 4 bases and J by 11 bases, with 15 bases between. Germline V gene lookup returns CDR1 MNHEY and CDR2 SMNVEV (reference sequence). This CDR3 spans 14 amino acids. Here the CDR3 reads CASSSGVQRAPLHF. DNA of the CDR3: TGTGCCAGCAGTTCGGGGGTACAACGCGCACCCCTCCACTTT.

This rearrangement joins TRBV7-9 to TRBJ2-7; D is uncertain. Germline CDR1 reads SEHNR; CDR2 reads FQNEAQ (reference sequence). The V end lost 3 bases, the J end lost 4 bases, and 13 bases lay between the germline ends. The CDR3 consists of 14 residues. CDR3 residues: CASSFSETEYEQYF. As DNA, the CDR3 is TGTGCCAGCAGCTTCTCGGAGACTGAATACGAGCAGTACTTC. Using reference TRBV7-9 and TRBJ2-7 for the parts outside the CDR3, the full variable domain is DTGVSQNPRHKITKRGQNVTFRCDPISEHNRLYWYRQTLGQGPEFLTYFQNEAQLEKSRLLSDRFSAERPKGSFSTLEIQRTEQGDSAMYLCASSFSETEYEQYFGPGTRLTVT.

CDR3 in amino acids: CASSAGLGYEQYF. The CDR3 region has the DNA TGTGCCAGCAGCGCAGGGTTAGGCTACGAGCAGTACTTC. The rearrangement uses TRBV9 and TRBJ2-7; tentatively, D is TRBD1 (5 bases). Germline CDR1 is SGDLS and CDR2 is YYNGEE. V lost 3 bases and J lost 3, with 10 bases in between. The CDR3 spans 13 residues.

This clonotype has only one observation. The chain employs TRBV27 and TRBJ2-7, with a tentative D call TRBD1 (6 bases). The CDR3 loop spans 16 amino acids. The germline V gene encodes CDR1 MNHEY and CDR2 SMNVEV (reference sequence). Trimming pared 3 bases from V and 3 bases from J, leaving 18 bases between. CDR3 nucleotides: TGTGCCAGCAGTTTCTCCACTGGACAGAATGACTACGAGCAGTACTTC. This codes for CASSFSTGQNDYEQYF.

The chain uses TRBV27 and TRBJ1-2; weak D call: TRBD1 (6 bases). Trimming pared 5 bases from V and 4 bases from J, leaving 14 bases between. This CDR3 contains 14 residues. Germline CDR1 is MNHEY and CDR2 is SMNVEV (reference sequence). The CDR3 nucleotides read TGTGCCAGCAGTCCTGGGGGGACAATCTATGGCTACACCTTC. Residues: CASSPGGTIYGYTF.